This T cell receptor (beta chain) derives from a study of blood T cell repertoires in COVID-19. The wider study: Specimens from acute and convalescent COVID-19 originated in the United States, Italy and Spain. The analysed material was cDNA or gDNA that came from T cells, B-cell-depleted T cells, or PBMCs.

The repertoire was sequenced with immunoSEQ multiplex PCR; TCRdb's copy has only in-frame clones and lacks some. The table has about 130,000 clones, under 85% seen once. The sequenced sample consisted of peripheral blood. The receptor's source is a middle-aged man with active or convalescent COVID-19.

The CDR3 region has the DNA TGTGCCAGTTCCCTTCCCCGGGATACGCAGTATTTT. It encodes CASSLPRDTQYF. V and J are TRBV19 and TRBJ2-3, with no clear D. Trimming removed 8 bases at V and 6 bases at J, with 12 bases between. CDR3 length: 12 amino acids. Germline values: CDR1 LNHDA, CDR2 SQIVND (reference sequence).